A selection of T cell receptor beta chains follows, all from one sample in a study of blood T cell repertoires in COVID-19. Produced via immunoSEQ multiplex PCR; TCRdb's table is partial and in-frame only. The sample lists about 320,000 clones, roughly 90% occurring once. Sequencing was performed on PBMCs or T cells enriched from blood (not recorded which). These TCRs come from a man in his sixties who had recovered from COVID-19. Both conserved end residues are part of each CDR3. A D gene is named only where the DNA matches it firmly. Size values are once, few and many counts, or a class for expanded clones, and some rows have none.

clone_size	v_call	j_call	d_call	cdr3_aa	cdr3_nt
NA	TRBV5-1	TRBJ2-3	TRBD2	CASRLASGSTDTQYF	TGCGCCAGCAGACTAGCGAGTGGGAGCACAGATACGCAGTATTTT
once	TRBV28	TRBJ1-2	TRBD1	CASRGTGTYGYTF	TGTGCCAGCAGAGGGACAGGAACATATGGCTACACCTTC
NA	TRBV6-5	TRBJ1-2	NA	CASSYTRGNGYTF	TGTGCCAGCAGTTACACAAGGGGCAATGGCTACACCTTC
NA	TRBV2	TRBJ1-5	NA	CASSTTGYSNQPQHF	TGTGCCAGCAGTACTACAGGATATAGCAATCAGCCCCAGCATTTT
NA	TRBV29-1	TRBJ2-4	NA	CSVEGLAKNIQYF	TGCAGCGTTGAAGGACTAGCCAAAAACATTCAGTACTTC
NA	TRBV9	TRBJ2-5	NA	CASSPSRRGQETQYF	TGTGCCAGCAGCCCGAGTCGGCGAGGCCAAGAGACCCAGTACTTC
NA	TRBV27	TRBJ2-1	TRBD2	CASSFITSGSFYEQFF	TGTGCCAGCAGTTTCATAACTAGCGGGAGTTTTTATGAGCAGTTCTTC
NA	TRBV3-1/TRBV3-2	TRBJ2-7	NA	CASSQDVREQYF	TGTGCCAGCAGCCAAGACGTGCGCGAGCAGTACTTC
few	TRBV28	TRBJ1-2	TRBD1	CASSPGQGNYGYTF	TGTGCCAGCAGCCCGGGACAGGGGAACTATGGCTACACCTTC
NA	TRBV7-3	TRBJ2-6	NA	CASSLGTGKIGSGANVLTF	TGTGCCAGCAGCTTGGGTACAGGGAAGATTGGTTCTGGGGCCAACGTCCTGACTTTC
NA	TRBV10-1	TRBJ2-3	NA	CASSRGGTDTQYF	TGCGCCAGCAGTCGCGGAGGCACAGATACGCAGTATTTT
NA	TRBV10-2	TRBJ2-1	NA	CASSRGAYNEQFF	TGCGCCAGCAGCCGCGGGGCGTACAATGAGCAGTTCTTC
NA	TRBV4-2	TRBJ2-5	TRBD2	CASSQEGRAGEGRTQYF	TGTGCCAGCAGCCAAGAAGGTAGAGCGGGAGAAGGGAGGACCCAGTACTTC
NA	TRBV28	TRBJ2-5	TRBD2	CASSLGREWETQYF	TGTGCCAGCAGTTTAGGGCGGGAGTGGGAGACCCAGTACTTC
once	TRBV3-1/TRBV3-2	TRBJ2-7	NA	CASSQDEGASLEQYF	TGTGCCAGCAGCCAAGACGAGGGTGCCTCGCTAGAGCAGTACTTC
NA	TRBV5-1	TRBJ2-2	TRBD2	CASSTGGRADTGELFF	TGCGCCAGCAGCACAGGCGGGAGGGCTGACACCGGGGAGCTGTTTTTT
few	TRBV5-1	TRBJ1-1	NA	CASSFALSDSEAFF	TGCGCCAGCAGCTTTGCTCTGTCCGACTCTGAAGCTTTCTTT
NA	TRBV7-9	TRBJ2-7	NA	CASSRQDRRYEQYF	TGTGCCAGCAGCCGTCAAGACAGGAGATACGAGCAGTACTTC
NA	TRBV5-1	TRBJ2-5	TRBD1	CASSLGGTGGQETQYF	TGCGCCAGCAGCTTAGGCGGGACAGGGGGGCAAGAGACCCAGTACTTC
NA	TRBV19	TRBJ1-5	NA	CASRVNQGSGNQPQHF	TGTGCCAGTAGAGTTAACCAGGGGTCTGGCAATCAGCCCCAGCATTTT
NA	TRBV7-9	TRBJ2-1	TRBD2	CASSSNRLAGAVREQFF	TGTGCCAGCAGCTCCAATCGACTAGCGGGAGCCGTCAGGGAGCAGTTCTTC
NA	TRBV3-1/TRBV3-2	TRBJ2-7	TRBD1	CASSQSWTGPYEQYF	TGTGCCAGCAGCCAATCCTGGACAGGGCCCTACGAGCAGTACTTC
NA	TRBV5-4	TRBJ1-6	NA	CASGGENSPLHF	TGTGCCAGCGGAGGGGAAAATTCACCCCTCCACTTT
NA	TRBV5-1	TRBJ2-3	NA	CASSLERPSTDTQYF	TGCGCCAGCAGCTTGGAGCGACCGAGCACAGATACGCAGTATTTT
few	TRBV30	TRBJ1-1	TRBD1	CAWSVSQTGIGTEAFF	TGTGCCTGGAGTGTTTCCCAGACAGGGATAGGCACTGAAGCTTTCTTT
NA	TRBV24-1	TRBJ1-2	NA	CATSDPPDSYGYTF	TGTGCCACCAGTGATCCCCCGGACAGCTATGGCTACACCTTC
NA	TRBV5-1	TRBJ1-1	NA	CASSLQGPVHGTEAFF	TGCGCCAGCAGCTTGCAGGGTCCAGTACACGGGACTGAAGCTTTCTTT
NA	TRBV5-1	TRBJ2-3	NA	CASSLARGFPDTQYF	TGCGCCAGCAGCTTGGCCCGGGGTTTCCCAGATACGCAGTATTTT
NA	TRBV6-6	TRBJ2-3	TRBD1	CAIATGVRTDTQYF	TGTGCCATCGCGACAGGGGTTAGAACAGATACGCAGTATTTT
NA	TRBV2	TRBJ2-3	TRBD2	CASSIAGAEDTQYF	TGTGCCAGCAGTATAGCGGGAGCGGAAGATACGCAGTATTTT
NA	TRBV7-2	TRBJ2-1	NA	CASSLSSVSYNEQFF	TGTGCCAGCAGCCTCTCCTCGGTCTCCTACAATGAGCAGTTCTTC
NA	TRBV7-2	TRBJ1-5	TRBD1	CASRLGTANQPQHF	TGTGCCAGCAGATTAGGGACAGCAAATCAGCCCCAGCATTTT
NA	TRBV19	TRBJ2-1	TRBD2	CASSMSSGFYNEQFF	TGTGCCAGTAGTATGAGTAGCGGGTTTTACAATGAGCAGTTCTTC
NA	TRBV24-1	TRBJ2-1	TRBD2	CATSDRGTSGRYNEQFF	TGTGCCACCAGTGATCGTGGGACTAGCGGGAGGTACAATGAGCAGTTCTTC
once	TRBV18	TRBJ1-1	TRBD1	CASLQGLNTEAFF	TGTGCCAGCTTACAGGGGTTGAACACTGAAGCTTTCTTT